The 7 T cell receptor beta chains below come from one sample, sequenced in a study of blood T cell repertoires in COVID-19. The repertoire was sequenced with immunoSEQ multiplex PCR; TCRdb's copy has only in-frame clones and lacks some. Counted here are roughly 100,000 clones, 65% to 90% occurring once; the ten biggest clones make up about 3.9%. Sequencing input: peripheral blood. Source of these receptors: a man aged 50-60 years with acute or convalescent COVID-19.

This rearrangement joins TRBV28 to TRBJ1-2; TRBD1 matches at 7 bases. The junction had 10 bases not matched to a gene; V was cut back by 5 bases and J by 4 bases. Germline assignment: CDR1 MDHEN and CDR2 SYDVKM. The CDR3 length is 15 residues. The CDR3: CASSQQMTGLYGYTF. DNA for the CDR3: TGTGCCAGCAGTCAGCAGATGACAGGGCTCTATGGCTACACCTTC.

This chain links TRBV27 with TRBJ2-3; 10 positions agree with TRBD2. CDR3 length equals 13 residues. The junction had 6 bases not matched to a gene; V was cut back by 10 bases and J by 5 bases. Germline CDR1 reads MNHEY; CDR2 reads SMNVEV (reference sequence). CDR3 nucleotide sequence: TGTGCCACCGAGCGGGGGGGAGGAGATACGCAGTATTTT. Residues: CATERGGGDTQYF.

This clone has a single count. The V and J genes are TRBV19 and TRBJ2-3; D perhaps matches TRBD2 (6 bases). Germline V gene sequence: CDR1 LNHDA, CDR2 SQIVND (reference sequence). V was pared by 5 bases and J by 0 bases, with 15 bases between. This CDR3 spans 16 amino acids. The CDR3 DNA reads TGTGCCAGTAGTCCCACCAGGCGGGAAAGCACAGATACGCAGTATTTT. It yields the protein CASSPTRRESTDTQYF.

The chain joins TRBV19 to TRBJ1-5; D uncertain. Germline-derived CDR1 and CDR2 are LNHDA and SQIVND (reference sequence). Trimming stripped 1 base from V and 5 bases from J, with 9 bases between. The CDR3 consists of 14 residues. CDR3 bases: TGTGCCAGTAGTATAGTCCGGGGTGATCAGCCCCAGCATTTT. It translates to CASSIVRGDQPQHF.

This clone was seen just once. CDR3 region: CASSYSLPVNYGYTF. The DNA for the CDR3 is TGTGCCAGCAGTTACTCATTACCGGTTAACTATGGCTACACCTTC. This sequence joins TRBV6-5 and TRBJ1-2; D is uncertain. The CDR3 consists of 15 residues. Germline CDR1 MNHEY, CDR2 SVGAGI. Trimming took off 0 bases at V and 1 base at J, with 9 bases between the two ends.

This clone was counted many times. This rearrangement joins TRBV4-1 to TRBJ2-1; 9 bases are a match to TRBD2. This CDR3 spans 14 amino acids. J gave up 4 bases and V 3 bases, and 1 base lay outside the gene matches. The germline CDR1 and CDR2 sequences are MGHRA and YSYEKL. CDR3 protein: CASSQRGGYNEQFF. The CDR3 region has the DNA TGCGCCAGCAGCCAGCGGGGGGGTTACAATGAGCAGTTCTTC.

The V and J genes are TRBV27 and TRBJ1-2; 8 bases agree with TRBD1. The ends lost 6 bases at V and 4 bases at J; junction bases unmatched: 7. Germline V gene lookup returns CDR1 MNHEY and CDR2 SMNVEV (reference sequence). This CDR3 comprises 14 residues. The CDR3 region has the DNA TGTGCCAGCAGCCGAGACGGGACAGGCTATGGCTACACCTTC. Amino acids: CASSRDGTGYGYTF.